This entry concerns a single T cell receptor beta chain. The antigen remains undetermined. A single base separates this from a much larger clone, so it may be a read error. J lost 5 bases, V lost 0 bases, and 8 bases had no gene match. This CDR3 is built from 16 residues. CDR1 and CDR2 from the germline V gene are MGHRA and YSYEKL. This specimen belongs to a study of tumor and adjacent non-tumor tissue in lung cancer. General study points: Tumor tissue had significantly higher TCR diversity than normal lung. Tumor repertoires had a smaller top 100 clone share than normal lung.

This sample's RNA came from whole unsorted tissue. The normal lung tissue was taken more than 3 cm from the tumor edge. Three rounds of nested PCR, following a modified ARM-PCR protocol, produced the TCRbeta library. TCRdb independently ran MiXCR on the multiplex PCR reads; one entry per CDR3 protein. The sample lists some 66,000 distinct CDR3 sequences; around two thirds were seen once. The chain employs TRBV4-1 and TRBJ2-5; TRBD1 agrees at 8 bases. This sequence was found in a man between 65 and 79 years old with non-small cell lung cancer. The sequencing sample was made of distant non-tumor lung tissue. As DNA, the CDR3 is TGCGCCAGCAGCCAAGATAGGACGGACAGGGATGAGACCCAGTACTTC. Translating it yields CASSQDRTDRDETQYF.